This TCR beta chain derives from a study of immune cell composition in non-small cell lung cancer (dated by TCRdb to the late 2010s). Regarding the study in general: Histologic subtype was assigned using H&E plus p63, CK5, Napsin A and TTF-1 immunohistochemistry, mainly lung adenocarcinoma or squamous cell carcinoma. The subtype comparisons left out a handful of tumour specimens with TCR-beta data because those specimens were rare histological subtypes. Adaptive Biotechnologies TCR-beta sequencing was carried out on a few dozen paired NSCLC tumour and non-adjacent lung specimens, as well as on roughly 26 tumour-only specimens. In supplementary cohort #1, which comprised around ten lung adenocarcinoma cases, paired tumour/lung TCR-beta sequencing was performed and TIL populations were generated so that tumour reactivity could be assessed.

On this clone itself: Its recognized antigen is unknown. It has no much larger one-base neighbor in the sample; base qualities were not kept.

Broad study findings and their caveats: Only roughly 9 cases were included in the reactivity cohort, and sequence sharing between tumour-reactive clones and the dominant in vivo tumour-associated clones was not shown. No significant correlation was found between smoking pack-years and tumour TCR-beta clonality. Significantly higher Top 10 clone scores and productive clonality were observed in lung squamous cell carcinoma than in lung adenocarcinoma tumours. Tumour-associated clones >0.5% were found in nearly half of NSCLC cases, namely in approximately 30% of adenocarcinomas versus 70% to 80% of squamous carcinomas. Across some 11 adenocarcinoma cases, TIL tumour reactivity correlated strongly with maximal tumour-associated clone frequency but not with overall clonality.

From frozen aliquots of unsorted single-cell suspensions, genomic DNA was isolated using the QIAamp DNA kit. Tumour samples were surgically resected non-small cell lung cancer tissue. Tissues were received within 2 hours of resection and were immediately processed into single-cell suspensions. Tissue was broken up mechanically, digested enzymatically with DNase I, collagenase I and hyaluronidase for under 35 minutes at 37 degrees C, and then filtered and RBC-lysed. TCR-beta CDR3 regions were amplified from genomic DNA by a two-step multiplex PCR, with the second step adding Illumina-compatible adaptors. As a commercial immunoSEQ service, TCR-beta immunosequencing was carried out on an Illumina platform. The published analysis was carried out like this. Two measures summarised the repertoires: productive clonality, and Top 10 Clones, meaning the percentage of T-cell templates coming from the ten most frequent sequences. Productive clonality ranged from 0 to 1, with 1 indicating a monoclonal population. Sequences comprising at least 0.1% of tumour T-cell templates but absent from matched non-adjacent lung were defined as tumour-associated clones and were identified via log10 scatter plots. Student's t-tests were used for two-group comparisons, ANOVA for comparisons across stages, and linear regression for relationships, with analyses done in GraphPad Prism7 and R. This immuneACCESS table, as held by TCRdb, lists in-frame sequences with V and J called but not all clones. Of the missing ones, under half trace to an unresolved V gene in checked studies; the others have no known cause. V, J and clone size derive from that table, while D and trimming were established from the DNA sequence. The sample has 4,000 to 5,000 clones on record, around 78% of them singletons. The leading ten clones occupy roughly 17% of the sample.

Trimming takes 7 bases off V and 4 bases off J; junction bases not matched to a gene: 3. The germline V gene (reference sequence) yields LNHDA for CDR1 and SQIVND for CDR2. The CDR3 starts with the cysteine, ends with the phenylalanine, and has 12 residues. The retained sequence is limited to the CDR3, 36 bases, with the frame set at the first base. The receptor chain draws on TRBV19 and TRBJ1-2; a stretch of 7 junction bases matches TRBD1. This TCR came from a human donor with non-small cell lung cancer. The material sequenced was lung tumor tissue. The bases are TGTGCCAGTATCACAGGGGTCTATGGCTACACCTTC. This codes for CASITGVYGYTF.